This is a list of T cell receptor beta chains from one sample in a study of cytomegalovirus exposure and HLA in healthy donors. The table came from immunoSEQ multiplex PCR; TCRdb's copy has only in-frame clones and leaves some out. The data hold some 170,000 clones, with roughly 76% observed a single time. Sequencing used PBMCs. These receptors originate from a woman aged 45 to 65 in good health and CMV-seronegative. CDR3s include the opening cysteine and the closing phenylalanine or tryptophan. Fields, in order: CDR3 DNA, CDR3 protein, J gene, clone size, D gene, V gene. D genes are given only for firm matches. Expanded clones are given a class, and other clones once, few, many or no size at all.

DNA: TGTGCCAGCAGGGGGCGTCGCAATGAGCAGTTCTTC
CDR3: CASRGRRNEQFF
J: TRBJ2-1
size: -
D: -
V: TRBV2

DNA: TGTGCCAGCAGCCAAGAGGAAACTAGCGGGAGCGATACCTGGTCCTACGAGCAGTACTTC
CDR3: CASSQEETSGSDTWSYEQYF
J: TRBJ2-7
size: -
D: TRBD2
V: TRBV4-2

DNA: TGTGCCAGCAGCTTAAGGGGGACAGAGAACACCGGGGAGCTGTTTTTT
CDR3: CASSLRGTENTGELFF
J: TRBJ2-2
size: -
D: TRBD1
V: TRBV5-6

DNA: TGTGCCAGCAGTGCGAGACTTATTTACAATGAGCAGTTCTTC
CDR3: CASSARLIYNEQFF
J: TRBJ2-1
size: -
D: -
V: TRBV25-1

DNA: TGTGCCAGCAGCTTAGCGTCCCGACAGCCAAATCAGCCCCAGCATTTT
CDR3: CASSLASRQPNQPQHF
J: TRBJ1-5
size: once
D: -
V: TRBV7-2

DNA: TGTGCCAGCAGCCCGACTAGAATGGGGGATACGCAGTATTTT
CDR3: CASSPTRMGDTQYF
J: TRBJ2-3
size: -
D: -
V: TRBV9

DNA: TGTGCCAGCAGGATCCAGGGTCAGCCCCAGCATTTT
CDR3: CASRIQGQPQHF
J: TRBJ1-5
size: -
D: -
V: TRBV28

DNA: TGTGCCAGCAGCGTAGATCGTAGCTCTGGGGCCAACGTCCTGACTTTC
CDR3: CASSVDRSSGANVLTF
J: TRBJ2-6
size: -
D: -
V: TRBV9

DNA: TGTGCCAGCAGCTTAGTCGGGACAGCAAATGAAAAACTGTTTTTT
CDR3: CASSLVGTANEKLFF
J: TRBJ1-4
size: -
D: TRBD1
V: TRBV11-2

DNA: TGTGCCATTTATGGCTCTTATGGCTACACCTTC
CDR3: CAIYGSYGYTF
J: TRBJ1-2
size: -
D: -
V: TRBV19

DNA: TGCGCCAGCAGCTTGGTTCGTTCGGGCACCGGGGAGCTGTTTTTT
CDR3: CASSLVRSGTGELFF
J: TRBJ2-2
size: once
D: -
V: TRBV5-1

DNA: TGTGCCAGCAGCTTAGATTTAAACAATGAGCAGTTCTTC
CDR3: CASSLDLNNEQFF
J: TRBJ2-1
size: -
D: -
V: TRBV7-2

DNA: TGTGCCAGCAGCTTACAGGCCGGTCCCAACGAGCAGTACTTC
CDR3: CASSLQAGPNEQYF
J: TRBJ2-7
size: -
D: -
V: TRBV7-2

DNA: TGCGCCAGCAGCTTGGCGGGGAAACCCTCGGACGAGCAGTACTTC
CDR3: CASSLAGKPSDEQYF
J: TRBJ2-7
size: -
D: -
V: TRBV5-1

DNA: TGTGCCAGCAGCTATGGACAGTACTACTACGAGCAGTACTTC
CDR3: CASSYGQYYYEQYF
J: TRBJ2-7
size: -
D: -
V: TRBV5-6

DNA: TGCAGCGCCGAAGGCGGGACCTCCTACGAGCAGTACTTC
CDR3: CSAEGGTSYEQYF
J: TRBJ2-7
size: -
D: -
V: TRBV29-1

DNA: TGTGCCAGCAGCCTCAGCGGGGGGGGAGCAGATACGCAGTATTTT
CDR3: CASSLSGGGADTQYF
J: TRBJ2-3
size: -
D: TRBD2
V: TRBV6-5

DNA: TGTGCCAGCAGTCCAAGGGGGCAGGGTGGCTACACCTTC
CDR3: CASSPRGQGGYTF
J: TRBJ1-2
size: few
D: TRBD1
V: TRBV6-6

DNA: TGTGCCAGCAGCGGGACTAGCGGATCTAGCACAGATACGCAGTATTTT
CDR3: CASSGTSGSSTDTQYF
J: TRBJ2-3
size: -
D: TRBD2
V: TRBV2

DNA: TGTGCCAGCTCACCACCGGGGGGAGGCGTCGGCTACACCTTC
CDR3: CASSPPGGGVGYTF
J: TRBJ1-2
size: -
D: -
V: TRBV18

DNA: TGCGCCAGCTCCACGGACAGGGGCAATGGCTACACCTTC
CDR3: CASSTDRGNGYTF
J: TRBJ1-2
size: -
D: TRBD1
V: TRBV5-1

DNA: TGTGCCATCAGTGAGTCCCGGGGCTATGGCTACACCTTC
CDR3: CAISESRGYGYTF
J: TRBJ1-2
size: -
D: -
V: TRBV10-3

DNA: TGTGCCAGCAGTCCTAGCGGGGGGGGACTGGGGACCCAGTACTTC
CDR3: CASSPSGGGLGTQYF
J: TRBJ2-5
size: -
D: TRBD2
V: TRBV6-6